Sequencing of this T cell receptor (beta chain) was carried out in a study of TIL therapy for anti-PD-1-resistant metastatic lung cancer. Study information: Tumors had a median PD-L1 proportion score of 4.5% to 7%. Study observations and caveats: The cohort had more treatment-naive, never-smoker and oncogene-addicted patients than typical.

The libraries were made with immunoSEQ v3. Data came from immunoSEQ multiplex PCR; TCRdb stores just in-frame clones and leaves some out. In the table there are tens of thousands of clones, around three quarters of which are singletons. Between the trimmed V and J ends, which lost 2 bases and 6 bases, there was a span of 13 bases. The germline CDR1 and CDR2 sequences are MNHNS and SASEGT. CDR3 length: 14 amino acids. Concerning this clone itself: The antigen is unknown.

Time point in this sample: pre-treatment sample, taken before nivolumab and TIL therapy. Enrollment ran from late 2017 to early 2020. The chain has TRBV6-1 and TRBJ1-1; D is perhaps TRBD1 (5 bases). The clonotype was recovered from a man between 65 and 85 years old with non-small cell lung cancer. Sequenced material: blood, taken at baseline. The DNA for the CDR3 is TGTGCCAGCAGTGAAAGGACACGGGTAGCTGAAGCTTTCTTT. This sequence encodes CASSERTRVAEAFF.